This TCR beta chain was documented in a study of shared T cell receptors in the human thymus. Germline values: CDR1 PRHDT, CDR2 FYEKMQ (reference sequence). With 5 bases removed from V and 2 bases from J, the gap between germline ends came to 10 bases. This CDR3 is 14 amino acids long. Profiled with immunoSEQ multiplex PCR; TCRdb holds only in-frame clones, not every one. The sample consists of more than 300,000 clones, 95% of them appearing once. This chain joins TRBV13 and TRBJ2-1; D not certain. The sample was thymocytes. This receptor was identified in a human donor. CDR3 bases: TGTGCCAGCAGCCCACTCCCTACCTACAATGAGCAGTTCTTC. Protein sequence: CASSPLPTYNEQFF.